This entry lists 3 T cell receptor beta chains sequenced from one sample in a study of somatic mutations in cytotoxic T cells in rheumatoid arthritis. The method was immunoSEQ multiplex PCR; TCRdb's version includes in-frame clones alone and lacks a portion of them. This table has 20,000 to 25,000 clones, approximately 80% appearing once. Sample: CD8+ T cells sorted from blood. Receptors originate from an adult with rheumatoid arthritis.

This chain's CDR3 is CASSQGGRADTQYF. CDR3 sequence (DNA): TGTGCCAGCAGCCAAGGGGGGCGGGCAGATACGCAGTATTTT. The rearrangement joins TRBV11-2 to TRBJ2-3; D may correspond to TRBD1 or TRBD2 (6 bases each). Germline loops: CDR1 SGHAT, CDR2 FQNNGV. V was clipped by 5 bases and J by 4 bases, with 13 bases between them. CDR3 length equals 14 residues.

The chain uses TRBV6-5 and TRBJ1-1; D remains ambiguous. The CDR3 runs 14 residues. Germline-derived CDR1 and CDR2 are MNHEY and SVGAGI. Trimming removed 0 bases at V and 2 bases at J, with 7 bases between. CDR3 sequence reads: CASSYSGLNTEAFF. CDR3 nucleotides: TGTGCCAGCAGTTACTCCGGTCTCAACACTGAAGCTTTCTTT.

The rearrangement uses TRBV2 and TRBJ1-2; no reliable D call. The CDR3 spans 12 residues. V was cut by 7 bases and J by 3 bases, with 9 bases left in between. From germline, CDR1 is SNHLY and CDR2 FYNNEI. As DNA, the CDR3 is TGTGCCAGCATGACGGGTGACTATGGCTACACCTTC. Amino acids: CASMTGDYGYTF.